The rows below give T cell receptor beta chains drawn from one sample of a study of T cell clones after liver transplantation. Assay: immunoSEQ multiplex PCR; the TCRdb copy retains only in-frame clones and omits some. The sample contains about 20,000 clones, approximately 84% of which appear only once. Specimen: CD8+ T cells from blood, collected approximately 54 months after liver transplant. Source of these receptors: a human patient who received a liver transplant. The graft donor may be the source of some T cells. CDR3s include the opening cysteine and the closing phenylalanine or tryptophan. Fields, in order: J gene, clone size, D gene, V gene, CDR3 DNA, CDR3 protein. The D gene is left open where the match is weak. Clone size is not always given. Where it is, it says once, few, many or a class for expanded clones.

>TRBJ2-7|-|TRBD1|TRBV6-5
TGTGCCAGCAGTTACTCTACGGGACAGGGGCCATACGAGCAGTACTTC
CASSYSTGQGPYEQYF
>TRBJ1-5|-|-|TRBV11-2
TGTGCCAGCAGCTTAGGTTCAGGGCCTAATCAGCCCCAGCATTTT
CASSLGSGPNQPQHF
>TRBJ1-1|-|-|TRBV4-1
TGCGCCAGCAGCCAAGATCCTTCAGGAGTACTTGAAGCTTTCTTT
CASSQDPSGVLEAFF
>TRBJ2-3|-|-|TRBV6-5
TGTGCCAGCAGACCCTGGGGCCAGGATACGCAGTATTTT
CASRPWGQDTQYF
>TRBJ2-3|-|-|TRBV7-9
TGTGCCAGCAGCTTACGGGGCAGGGTGGGGGATACGCAGTATTTT
CASSLRGRVGDTQYF
>TRBJ2-3|-|TRBD1|TRBV7-9
TGTGCCAGCAGGCGAGGACAGGGAAACACAGATACGCAGTATTTT
CASRRGQGNTDTQYF
>TRBJ2-3|-|-|TRBV11-2
TGTGCCAGCAGCCCAGACCAGGGCCCAGATACGCAGTATTTT
CASSPDQGPDTQYF
>TRBJ1-5|few|TRBD1|TRBV4-1
TGCGCCAGCAGCCAAGAATACGGACAGGGTTTGCGGAGCAATCAGCCCCAGCATTTT
CASSQEYGQGLRSNQPQHF
>TRBJ1-1|-|-|TRBV19
TGTGCCAGTACCCTCGGCGTCAGGCCGAGAACTGAAGCTTTCTTT
CASTLGVRPRTEAFF
>TRBJ2-2|-|TRBD1|TRBV10-1
TGCGCCAGCAGTGCTGAGACAGGGGGATTAGGCGGGGAGCTGTTTTTT
CASSAETGGLGGELFF
>TRBJ1-5|-|-|TRBV7-6
TGTGCCAGCAGCTTAAGTGGGATGGGGCAGCCCCAGCATTTT
CASSLSGMGQPQHF
>TRBJ2-1|-|-|TRBV6-1
TGTGCCAGCAGTGTTTTCAATGAGCAGTTCTTC
CASSVFNEQFF
>TRBJ1-1|few|-|TRBV10-3
TGTGCCATCAGTGAGTCGGTAGGGAACACTGAAGCTTTCTTT
CAISESVGNTEAFF
>TRBJ1-1|few|-|TRBV19
TGTGCCAGTAGTATTTCGGTTGGATCAGAAGCTTTCTTT
CASSISVGSEAFF
>TRBJ2-7|few|-|TRBV7-9
TGTGCCAGCAGCTTATCAGGGTTTCCCTACGAGCAGTACTTC
CASSLSGFPYEQYF
>TRBJ2-3|-|TRBD1|TRBV5-6
TGTGCCAGCAGCTTTTGGGACAGGGCGCGGGAGGATACGCAGTATTTT
CASSFWDRAREDTQYF
>TRBJ1-4|-|-|TRBV10-2
TGCGCCACCCAGGACCGGGGTACTAATGAAAAACTGTTTTTT
CATQDRGTNEKLFF
>TRBJ2-2|-|-|TRBV19
TGTGCCAGTGGGGATACGAACACCGGGGAGCTGTTTTTT
CASGDTNTGELFF
>TRBJ2-7|-|-|TRBV19
TGTGCCAGTAGTTTCTCTTCATCAGAGGACGAGCAGTACTTC
CASSFSSSEDEQYF
>TRBJ1-6|-|TRBD1|TRBV2
TGTGCCAGCAGCACCGGGACAGGGAGCTCACCCCTCCACTTT
CASSTGTGSSPLHF
>TRBJ2-1|once|TRBD2|TRBV4-1
TGCGCCAGCAGCCAATTTCCCAACGGGGGGGACAACAATGAGCAGTTCTTC
CASSQFPNGGDNNEQFF
>TRBJ1-2|-|-|TRBV5-6
TGTGCCAGCAGCTTGCCGGGACAATGGTTCTATGGCTACACCTTC
CASSLPGQWFYGYTF
>TRBJ1-1|many|-|TRBV29-1
TGCAGCGTTGAAAGACGGGTTGGGAGCTTTGGGTTT
CSVERRVGSFGF
>TRBJ2-7|-|TRBD1|TRBV18
TGTGCCAGCTCACCTGGGACAGGTCCTTACGAGCAGTACTTC
CASSPGTGPYEQYF
>TRBJ2-5|-|-|TRBV27
TGTGCCAGCAGTTTAGGGGTTCTAGAGACCCAGTACTTC
CASSLGVLETQYF
>TRBJ2-7|once|-|TRBV10-2
TGCGCCAGCAGTGAGGTAGGGGATCCCTACGAGCAGTACTTC
CASSEVGDPYEQYF
>TRBJ1-2|-|-|TRBV16
TGTGCCTATGGTTCCGGGCCTTCCACGGGCTACACCTTC
CAYGSGPSTGYTF
>TRBJ2-7|-|-|TRBV7-9
TGTGCCAGCAGCTTAGCGTTGGGCCAGGTCTCCTACGAGCAGTACTTC
CASSLALGQVSYEQYF
>TRBJ2-7|once|-|TRBV30
TGTGCCTGGAGTGCTGGCGGGTACTACGAGCAGTACTTC
CAWSAGGYYEQYF
>TRBJ1-2|medium-sized|-|TRBV2
TGTGCCAGCAGTGAAGCAGGGGGTAACGGCTACACCTTC
CASSEAGGNGYTF
>TRBJ2-2|-|TRBD1|TRBV28
TGTGCCAGCACTCCTCAGGGGGTGAACACCGGGGAGCTGTTTTTT
CASTPQGVNTGELFF
>TRBJ1-1|-|-|TRBV2
TGTGCCAGCTCCTCAGGGGCTAACACTGAAGCTTTCTTT
CASSSGANTEAFF
>TRBJ2-1|few|-|TRBV27
TGTGCCAGCAGTTTAGGGGGACTTGCTACCAATGAGCAGTTCTTC
CASSLGGLATNEQFF
>TRBJ2-5|-|-|TRBV11-1
TGTGCCAGCAGCGCCCGTATTAACCGGGACGGGCTGGGGGAGACCCAGTACTTC
CASSARINRDGLGETQYF
>TRBJ2-7|-|TRBD1|TRBV11-3
TGTGCCAGCAGCTCAACGACCGGGACAGACTACGAGCAGTACTTC
CASSSTTGTDYEQYF
>TRBJ2-1|-|TRBD1|TRBV29-1
TGCAGCTTAGTTTACAGGGGAGAGAATGAGCAGTTCTTC
CSLVYRGENEQFF
>TRBJ1-3|few|-|TRBV9
TGTGCCAGCAGTCCGGGACGGATCTCTGGAAACACCATATATTTT
CASSPGRISGNTIYF
>TRBJ1-6|-|-|TRBV19
TGTGCCAGTAGTATAGGGAATTCACCCCTCCACTTT
CASSIGNSPLHF
>TRBJ2-3|-|-|TRBV10-3
TGTGCCATCAGTGAGTCGACTCGCGGGGATACGCAGTATTTT
CAISESTRGDTQYF
>TRBJ2-7|many|TRBD1|TRBV19
TGTGCCAGTACGACTCAATCCCCCCCAAAGGGACAGGGTCTGTATGAGCAGTACTTC
CASTTQSPPKGQGLYEQYF
>TRBJ2-1|-|TRBD1|TRBV30
TGTGCCTGGAGCGTTGGACAGGGTTTATTGAATGAGCAGTTCTTC
CAWSVGQGLLNEQFF
>TRBJ1-1|-|-|TRBV28
TGTGCCAGCAGTTTCAGTATTCGGACGGTGAACACTGAAGCTTTCTTT
CASSFSIRTVNTEAFF
>TRBJ1-2|-|TRBD1|TRBV27
TGTGCCAGCAGTTTGGAGGGGGCTAGTGGCTACACCTTC
CASSLEGASGYTF
>TRBJ1-2|-|-|TRBV5-4
TGTGCCAGCAGCTTACAGGGAACCGTCTATGGCTACACCTTC
CASSLQGTVYGYTF
>TRBJ2-2|few|TRBD1|TRBV4-2
TGTGCCAGCAGCCAATTGGGACAGGGAGGGGACACCGGGGAGCTGTTTTTT
CASSQLGQGGDTGELFF
>TRBJ2-5|-|TRBD2|TRBV28
TGTGCCACCTTAGGGGGGGCGCTTAAGACTAGCGGCGATCAGTACCAAGAGACCCAGTACTTC
CATLGGALKTSGDQYQETQYF
>TRBJ2-5|-|-|TRBV6-5
TGTGCCAGCAGTTACGGAGTGGGAGAGACCCAGTACTTC
CASSYGVGETQYF